What follows describes a single TCR beta chain. Its antigen is not known. The sample comes from a study of cytomegalovirus exposure and HLA in healthy donors. Findings and limits, study-wide: Altogether, 160 or so TCR beta chains were recorded as cytomegalovirus-associated. Judged likely to be a sequencing artifact was a cluster of highly shared sequence variants. TCR beta chain V- and J-gene trimming was linked, in a later analysis, to a missense variant in DCLRE1C.

Germline V lookup: CDR1 SGHRS, CDR2 YFSETQ. The CDR3 contains 14 residues. V lost 4 bases, J lost 1 base, and 10 bases lay in between. PCR amplification relied on 60 Vbeta primers (plus 13 Jbeta primers). The protocol was immunoSEQ multiplex PCR, while the TCRdb copy is restricted to in-frame clones and leaves out a portion. Counted here are 100,000 to 150,000 clones, roughly three quarters occurring once; the ten biggest clones make up over 0.8%. The chain links TRBV5-1 to TRBJ2-3; a possible D gene is TRBD1 (5 bases). The source of this sequence is a woman in her sixties or seventies in good health and CMV-seronegative. The sequenced material came from PBMCs. CDR3: CASSQGAGTDTQYF. The CDR3 DNA sequence: TGCGCCAGCAGCCAGGGCGCGGGCACAGATACGCAGTATTTT.